These 18 T cell receptor beta chains originate from one sample sequenced in a study of spatial heterogeneity in lung cancer. The sample's time point: sample taken at primary tumor resection. TCRs were sequenced from unsorted whole RNA of tumor, nontumor lung or PBMC. TCRdb passed the 5' RACE reads through MiXCR, listing each CDR3 protein once. The sample has 13,000 to 15,000 distinct CDR3 sequences, 10% seen once. The sequencing used PBMCs, collected at surgery. These receptors were obtained from a male donor with early-stage non-small cell lung cancer.

This clonotype was seen at least ten times. This chain joins TRBV7-3 and TRBJ2-2; a possible D gene is TRBD1 (6 bases). Looked up from germline, CDR1 is SGHTA and CDR2 is FQGTGA. Trimming left V 4 bases short and J 0 bases short, with 15 bases between. The length of the CDR3 is 17 residues. CDR3 nucleotides: TGTGCCAGCAGCTCGGGCCAGTACAGGGCGAACACCGGGGAGCTGTTTTTT. It codes for CASSSGQYRANTGELFF.

The chain combines TRBV6-2 or TRBV6-3 with TRBJ1-1; 7 bases line up with TRBD1. The germline V gene has CDR1 MNHEY and CDR2 SVGEGT. The J segment lost 4 bases and the V segment lost 6 bases, leaving 5 bases of the junction unmatched. The length of the CDR3 is 13 residues. CDR3 sequence reads: CASSRQGSTEAFF. For the CDR3, the DNA is TGTGCCAGCAGCAGACAGGGTAGCACTGAAGCTTTCTTT.

This clonotype was found many times. This chain links TRBV12-3 or TRBV12-4 with TRBJ2-2, with TRBD2 matching 9 bases. V was clipped by 3 bases and J by 5 bases; unmatched bases: 7. This CDR3 is built from 16 residues. This CDR3 reads CASSLAGGPGTGELFF. The DNA of the CDR3 is TGTGCCAGCAGTTTGGCGGGAGGGCCGGGAACCGGGGAGCTGTTTTTT.

The sample holds a few counts of this clonotype. The rearrangement joins TRBV2 to TRBJ2-3, with 9 nucleotides matching TRBD2. Germline V lookup: CDR1 SNHLY, CDR2 FYNNEI. V was pared by 1 base and J by 5 bases, with 4 bases of the junction left unmatched. This CDR3 is built from 15 residues. CDR3 sequence: CASSEDGGGGDTQYF. As DNA, the CDR3 is TGTGCCAGCAGTGAAGATGGCGGGGGGGGAGATACGCAGTATTTT. The variable domain in full, completed from reference TRBV2 and TRBJ2-3, reads EPEVTQTPSHQVTQMGQEVILRCVPISNHLYFYWYRQILGQKVEFLVSFYNNEISEKSEIFDDQFSVERPDGSNFTLKIRSTKLEDSAMYFCASSEDGGGGDTQYFGPGTRLTVL.

This clonotype came up many times. The chain employs TRBV11-2 and TRBJ1-1, with D perhaps matching TRBD1 (6 bases). The CDR3 extends over 15 amino acids. Trimming removed 1 base at V and 3 bases at J, with 12 bases between. CDR1 and CDR2 (germline): SGHAT, FQNNGV. The CDR3 protein is CASSLAGALHTEAFF. In nucleotides, the CDR3 is TGTGCCAGCAGCTTAGCGGGGGCTCTGCACACTGAAGCTTTCTTT.

This clonotype was counted ten times or more. This rearrangement joins TRBV20-1 to TRBJ1-1, with D possibly matching TRBD1 (5 bases). V lost 3 bases and J lost 3, with 11 bases in between. Germline-derived CDR1 and CDR2 are DFQATT and SNEGSKA (reference sequence). CDR3 length equals 13 residues. DNA of the CDR3: TGCAGTGCTAGGGACGGGGGGGACACTGAAGCTTTCTTT. Translation: CSARDGGDTEAFF.

This clonotype showed up many times. The chain has TRBV18 and TRBJ2-1; 14 bases line up with TRBD2. V shed 4 bases, J shed 7 bases, and the junction held 3 bases outside the gene matches. The CDR3 covers 15 residues. Per germline, CDR1 KGHSH and CDR2 LQKENI. The CDR3 nucleotides are TGTGCCAGCTCACGCGGGACTAGCGGGGGAAATGAGCAGTTCTTC. It yields the protein CASSRGTSGGNEQFF.

This clonotype was seen a few times. This chain joins TRBV20-1 and TRBJ2-7; D is uncertain. CDR3 length: 12 amino acids. Germline V lookup: CDR1 DFQATT, CDR2 SNEGSKA (reference sequence). V lost 6 bases and J 3 bases, leaving 12 bases between the germline ends. CDR3 loop: CSAPKDHYEQYF. Written as DNA, the CDR3 is TGCAGTGCCCCGAAGGATCACTACGAGCAGTACTTC.

This clonotype was found many times. The V call is TRBV10-3, the J call TRBJ2-1; possible D gene TRBD2, 6 bases. V lost 3 bases, J lost 3 bases, and 12 bases lay in between. Germline V gene lookup returns CDR1 ENHRY and CDR2 SYGVKD. CDR3 length: 15 amino acids. The CDR3 region is CAISDPGTHYNEQFF. The CDR3 DNA is TGTGCCATCAGTGACCCCGGGACTCACTACAATGAGCAGTTCTTC.

The chain combines TRBV6-1 with TRBJ1-5, with 11 positions matching TRBD1. Germline CDR1 reads MNHNS; CDR2 reads SASEGT. V shed 4 bases and J 7 bases; nucleotides not matched to a gene: 9. The CDR3 loop spans 16 amino acids. CDR3 bases: TGTGCCAGCAGTGCCTCCGGGACAGGGGGTGGACAGCCCCAGCATTTT. Translation gives CASSASGTGGGQPQHF.

This clonotype appeared a few times. The rearrangement links TRBV6-5 to TRBJ2-3; 7 bases line up with TRBD2. CDR3 length: 15 amino acids. J gave up 5 bases and V 5 bases, and 10 bases lay outside the gene matches. Looked up from germline, CDR1 is MNHEY and CDR2 is SVGAGI. CDR3 sequence (DNA): TGTGCCAGCAGTCTATCTAGCGGCCGGGTAGATACGCAGTATTTT. It codes for CASSLSSGRVDTQYF.

This chain links TRBV6-6 with TRBJ2-1; unclear D gene. Trimming shortened V by 9 bases and J by 2 bases, and 11 bases separated the two germline ends. In germline, CDR1 is MNHNY, CDR2 SVGAGI (reference sequence). There are 13 residues in the CDR3. The CDR3 spells CASVDQAYNEQFF. DNA for the CDR3: TGTGCCAGTGTGGACCAGGCCTACAATGAGCAGTTCTTC.

The rearrangement joins TRBV27 to TRBJ1-1, with D unresolved. The CDR3 sequence is 17 residues long. Trimming left V 4 bases short and J 4 bases short, with 22 bases between. The germline V gene encodes CDR1 MNHEY and CDR2 SMNVEV (reference sequence). CDR3 DNA: TGTGCCAGCAGTTCATCACGCACCGGAGTTTTGGGCACTGAAGCTTTCTTT. The encoded protein is CASSSSRTGVLGTEAFF.

The table lists this clonotype with many counts. The chain employs TRBV7-6 and TRBJ1-4, with D perhaps TRBD1 (5 bases). The ends were cut back, 1 base at V and 7 bases at J, with 10 bases in the middle. In germline, CDR1 is SGHVS, CDR2 FNYEAQ. The CDR3 spans 14 residues. CDR3 residues: CASSLDPGSEKLFF. CDR3 sequence (DNA): TGTGCCAGCAGCTTAGATCCAGGGAGTGAAAAACTGTTTTTT.

This clonotype was seen many times. The CDR3 DNA reads TGCGCCAGCAGCCAAGATATGACGGGTCTCGACAATGAGCAGTTCTTC. Residues: CASSQDMTGLDNEQFF. The chain couples TRBV4-3 to TRBJ2-1; D remains ambiguous. The CDR3 totals 16 residues. V shed 0 bases and J shed 5 bases, with 14 bases lying between them. In germline, CDR1 is LGHNA, CDR2 YSLEER.

This clonotype was observed at least ten times. The gene calls are TRBV6-1 and TRBJ2-7; D is perhaps TRBD1 (6 bases). Trimming pared 1 base from V and 6 bases from J, leaving 10 bases between. This CDR3 is 13 amino acids long. Germline V lookup: CDR1 MNHNS, CDR2 SASEGT. The CDR3 coding sequence is TGTGCCAGCAGTGAAGGCCTCAGGGGCGAGCAGTACTTC. It yields the protein CASSEGLRGEQYF.

The table lists this clonotype with many counts. V and J are TRBV6-5 and TRBJ1-6; 7 nucleotides align to TRBD1. This CDR3 has 15 residues. The V gene end was trimmed by 5 bases and the J gene end by 7 bases; junction bases not matched to a gene: 8. Germline V CDR1 and CDR2: MNHEY, SVGAGI. CDR3 nucleotide sequence: TGTGCCAGCAGTGAACCGGGACAGCGAAATTCACCCCTCCACTTT. Protein sequence: CASSEPGQRNSPLHF.

Many counts were recorded for this clonotype. The rearrangement links TRBV20-1 to TRBJ2-7; D possibly corresponds to TRBD1 (6 bases). The CDR3 sequence is 14 residues long. Germline loops: CDR1 DFQATT, CDR2 SNEGSKA (reference sequence). Trimming cost V 6 bases and J 4 bases, with 19 bases left between them. The CDR3 DNA sequence: TGCAGTGCGGGACAACAGGGAATGTTGTACGAGCAGTACTTC. It yields the protein CSAGQQGMLYEQYF.